These 4 T cell receptor beta chains originate from one sample sequenced in a study of shared clonotypes between healthy human individuals. Here immunoSEQ multiplex PCR was the method, and the copy in TCRdb shows in-frame clones only, minus some. The sample carries about 1.1 million clones, roughly 80% recorded once. Sequencing was done on a sample of memory CD4+ T cells from PBMCs. Subset given: CD45RA-negative fraction. The source is a man between 18 and 35 years old in good health. Some clones in this sample may be carry-over from other donors' samples.

The chain recombines TRBV28 with TRBJ1-2; no firm D call. The CDR3 covers 14 residues. Germline CDR1 and CDR2: MDHEN and SYDVKM. The V and J ends lost 2 bases and 8 bases respectively, with 15 bases between them. CDR3: CASSLVSKGPGYTF. The CDR3 nucleotides read TGTGCCAGCAGTTTAGTTTCTAAGGGTCCCGGCTACACCTTC.

The chain links TRBV5-4 to TRBJ2-7, with D unclear. V shed 2 bases and J shed 4 bases, with 10 bases lying between them. The length of the CDR3 is 13 residues. Germline V CDR1 and CDR2: SGHNT, YYREEE (reference sequence). The CDR3 here is CASSFGSRYEQYF. In nucleotides, the CDR3 is TGTGCCAGCAGCTTCGGCAGTCGGTACGAGCAGTACTTC.

V is TRBV19 and J is TRBJ2-5, with TRBD1 matching 9 bases. The CDR3 is made up of 17 amino acids. The J segment lost 3 bases and the V segment lost 2 bases, leaving 10 bases of the junction unmatched. CDR1 and CDR2 from the germline V gene are LNHDA and SQIVND (reference sequence). CDR3 DNA sequence: TGTGCCAGTAGTATAACTCTGCGTGGACAGGGGAAAGAGACCCAGTACTTC. Its translation is CASSITLRGQGKETQYF.

This clone has just a few counts. The chain joins TRBV18 to TRBJ1-5, with D possibly TRBD1 on 5 matching bases. V was shortened by 4 bases and J by 3 bases, with 10 bases between the two germline ends. Germline lookup yields CDR1 KGHSH and CDR2 LQKENI. The CDR3 runs 14 residues. The CDR3 DNA follows: TGTGCCAGCTCACATCAGGGTACCAATCAGCCCCAGCATTTT. This codes for CASSHQGTNQPQHF.